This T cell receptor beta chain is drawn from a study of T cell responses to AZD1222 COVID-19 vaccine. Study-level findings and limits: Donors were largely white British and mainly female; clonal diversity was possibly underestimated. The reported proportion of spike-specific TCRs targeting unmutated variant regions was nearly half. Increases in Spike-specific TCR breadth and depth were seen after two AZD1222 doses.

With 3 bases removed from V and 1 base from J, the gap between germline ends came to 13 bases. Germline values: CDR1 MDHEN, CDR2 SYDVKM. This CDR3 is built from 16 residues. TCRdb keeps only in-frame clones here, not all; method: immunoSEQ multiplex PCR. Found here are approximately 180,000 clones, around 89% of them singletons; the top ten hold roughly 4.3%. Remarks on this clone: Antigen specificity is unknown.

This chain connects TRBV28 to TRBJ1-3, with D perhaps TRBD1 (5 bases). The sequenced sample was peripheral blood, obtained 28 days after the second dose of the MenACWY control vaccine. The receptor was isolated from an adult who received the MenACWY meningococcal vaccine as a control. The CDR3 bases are TGTGCCAGCAGTTTCGGGGGTTCTTTATCTGGAAACACCATATATTTT. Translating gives CASSFGGSLSGNTIYF.